Listed below are T cell receptor beta chains from one sample, sequenced in a study of blood T cell repertoires in COVID-19. Using immunoSEQ multiplex PCR, the repertoire was profiled, and TCRdb retains in-frame clones only, with some absent. The data hold around 180,000 clones, with about 85% observed a single time. The specimen sequenced was peripheral blood. The receptors shown here come from an elderly man with COVID-19, enrolled during active disease. The conserved cysteine and the conserved F or W are not part of the CDR3 here.

CDR3aa,v_gene,j_gene
ASLLGGANTGELF,TRBV6-6,TRBJ2-2
AISEQGGQPQH,TRBV10-3,TRBJ1-5
ASSVAPTSGGTEQY,TRBV9,TRBJ2-7
ASSLPENIQY,TRBV7-2,TRBJ2-4
ASSLDRGRAAF,TRBV11-3,TRBJ1-1
ASSLDPGAGANVLT,TRBV7-2,TRBJ2-6
ASKVQGNEKLF,TRBV2,TRBJ1-4
ASSPSQAAGTDTQY,TRBV18,TRBJ2-3
ASSLAGRVYEQY,TRBV5-1,TRBJ2-7
ASSSFGVRETQY,TRBV7-2,TRBJ2-5
ASRQLGTGQETQY,TRBV5-1,TRBJ2-5
ASSQDSGESYEQY,TRBV4-1,TRBJ2-7
ASRGTGGRYGYT,TRBV6-6,TRBJ1-2
ASSELSSAGELF,TRBV2,TRBJ2-2
ASSPGGAGTDTQY,TRBV5-6,TRBJ2-3
ASGPHHTGDNQPQH,TRBV12-5,TRBJ1-5
ASSAITGDTQY,TRBV5-4,TRBJ2-3